The 7 T cell receptor beta chains reported below all come from one sample, sequenced in a study of blood T cell repertoires in COVID-19. The protocol was immunoSEQ multiplex PCR, while the TCRdb copy is restricted to in-frame clones and leaves out a portion. The data hold around 300,000 clones, with about four fifths observed a single time. The sequenced sample was peripheral blood. Receptors were obtained from a woman in her forties or fifties who had recovered from COVID-19.

This chain uses TRBV19 with TRBJ2-5; a weak D match, TRBD1 (7 bases). Germline CDR1 and CDR2: LNHDA and SQIVND (reference sequence). V lost 5 bases and J lost 2, with 15 bases in between. The CDR3 has 15 amino acids. The CDR3 loop is CASSAIPGGQETQYF. Written as DNA, the CDR3 is TGTGCCAGTAGTGCGATACCAGGGGGGCAAGAGACCCAGTACTTC. Filled out from reference TRBV19 and TRBJ2-5, the complete variable domain reads DGGITQSPKYLFRKEGQNVTLSCEQNLNHDAMYWYRQDPGQGLRLIYYSQIVNDFQKGDIAEGYSVSREKKESFPLTVTSAQKNPTAFYLCASSAIPGGQETQYFGPGTRLLVL.

The CDR3: CASSYSIQGSFF. CDR3 DNA sequence: TGTGCCAGCAGTTACTCGATACAGGGGTCGTTCTTC. This chain connects TRBV6-2 or TRBV6-3 to TRBJ2-1; 7 nucleotides align to TRBD1. Germline V CDR1 and CDR2: MNHEY, SVGEGT. Trimming removed 0 bases from V and 15 bases from J; junction bases left unmatched: 5. The CDR3 sequence is 12 residues long.

The CDR3 region is CASSPSGGEQYF. The CDR3 DNA reads TGTGCCAGCAGCCCCTCCGGAGGGGAGCAGTACTTC. The chain uses TRBV3-1 (or the pseudogene TRBV3-2) and TRBJ2-7, with a weak D call TRBD2 (6 bases). This CDR3 is built from 12 residues. V was trimmed by 4 bases and J by 7 bases, leaving 11 bases between them. CDR1 and CDR2 from the germline V gene are LGHDT and YNNKEL (reference sequence).

The genes are TRBV5-1 and TRBJ2-5; 7 bases align to TRBD2. Germline V gene sequence: CDR1 SGHRS, CDR2 YFSETQ. The junction had 10 bases not matched to a gene; V was cut back by 4 bases and J by 1 base. CDR3 length: 16 residues. The CDR3 reads CASSLGLVGSQETQYF. For the CDR3, the DNA is TGCGCCAGCAGCCTAGGACTAGTGGGATCCCAAGAGACCCAGTACTTC.

The chain joins TRBV19 to TRBJ2-7; D might be TRBD2 (5 bases). V lost 7 bases, J lost 2 bases, and 12 bases lay in between. The germline gives CDR1 LNHDA, CDR2 SQIVND (reference sequence). The CDR3 is 13 amino acids. CDR3 protein: CASNPDGTYEQYF. The CDR3 coding sequence is TGTGCCAGTAACCCTGACGGGACCTACGAGCAGTACTTC.

This clone was detected ten times or more. This rearrangement joins TRBV4-2 to TRBJ2-3, with 7 bases that match TRBD2. The CDR3 has 16 amino acids. Unmatched junction bases numbered 7, after V lost 0 bases and J lost 4 bases. Germline values: CDR1 LGHNA, CDR2 YNFKEQ. The DNA of the CDR3 is TGTGCCAGCAGCCAAGATTTGGGCGGGGGAGCAGATACGCAGTATTTT. Translated: CASSQDLGGGADTQYF.

The chain carries TRBV3-1 (or the pseudogene TRBV3-2) and TRBJ2-2; D is ambiguous. Trimming cost V 2 bases and J 6 bases, with 13 bases left between them. Germline V gives CDR1 LGHDT, CDR2 YNNKEL (reference sequence). The CDR3 spans 15 residues. The CDR3 reads CASSQNPTTSGELFF. CDR3 nucleotide sequence: TGTGCCAGCAGCCAAAATCCCACTACTTCCGGGGAGCTGTTTTTT.